The 27 T cell receptor beta chains presented below share a single source sample, sequenced in a study of read filtering for tumor transcriptome and immune sequencing. The library was built from 400 ng RNA with molecular barcoded adaptors for alpha/delta and beta/gamma chains. TCRdb ran MiXCR on the reads and lists one entry per CDR3 protein. The sample has approximately 62,000 distinct CDR3 sequences, approximately 18% seen once. Sequenced: a population of CD138-negative cells sorted from bone marrow. The receptors originated from a donor at least 40 years old with multiple myeloma.

Many counts were recorded for this clonotype. This rearrangement joins TRBV29-1 to TRBJ1-3; 10 bases align to TRBD1. Germline V gives CDR1 SQVTM, CDR2 ANQGSEA. Losses at the gene ends were 6 bases for V and 2 bases for J; bases not matched to a gene: 4. The CDR3 is 14 residues long. CDR3 region: CSVTGQGAGNTIYF. The CDR3 DNA sequence: TGCAGCGTAACCGGACAGGGGGCTGGAAACACCATATATTTT.

At least ten counts were recorded for this clonotype. The rearrangement uses TRBV5-1 and TRBJ1-3, with 9 bases aligning to TRBD1. V lost 4 bases to trimming and J lost 0 bases; unmatched junction nucleotides: 2. The CDR3 is made up of 15 amino acids. Germline CDR1 and CDR2: SGHRS and YFSETQ. In DNA, the CDR3 is TGCGCCAGCAGCAGGGGACAGGGCTCTGGAAACACCATATATTTT. This translates into CASSRGQGSGNTIYF.

This clonotype was detected many times. This chain uses TRBV7-2 with TRBJ2-5; D not resolved. The ends were cut back, 3 bases at V and 1 base at J, with 15 bases in the middle. The CDR3 is 16 amino acids. Germline CDR1 and CDR2: SGHTA and FQGNSA. The CDR3 coding sequence is TGTGCCAGCAGCTTTCCCGGGCTAGAGGCCCAAGAGACCCAGTACTTC. It yields the protein CASSFPGLEAQETQYF.

This clonotype was picked up many times. This rearrangement joins TRBV20-1 to TRBJ2-3; D call uncertain. Trimming took off 2 bases at V and 2 bases at J, with 5 bases between the two ends. The CDR3 loop spans 12 amino acids. The germline CDR1 and CDR2 sequences are DFQATT and SNEGSKA (reference sequence). The CDR3, as DNA: TGCAGTGCTAGACACTTCACAGATACGCAGTATTTT. It yields the protein CSARHFTDTQYF.

On this clonotype itself: Since the CDR3 does not end with the conserved phenylalanine or tryptophan, this likely comes from a read error. The chain combines TRBV20-1 with TRBJ2-1, with 12 bases that match TRBD2. Trimming removed 5 bases from V and 4 bases from J; junction bases left unmatched: 12. Germline V gene lookup returns CDR1 DFQATT and CDR2 SNEGSKA (reference sequence). The CDR3 loop spans 17 amino acids. In DNA form, the CDR3 reads TGCAGTGCTGGGGGTCTAGCGGGAGGGTGGGCTTACAATGAGCAGTTCTCC. This translates into CSAGGLAGGWAYNEQFS.

This clonotype has a count of ten or more. The genes are TRBV10-3 and TRBJ1-2; 10 nucleotides line up with TRBD1. Germline assignment: CDR1 ENHRY and CDR2 SYGVKD. The CDR3 is 18 amino acids. The J segment lost 14 bases and the V segment lost 10 bases, leaving 31 bases of the junction unmatched. The DNA for the CDR3 is TGTGCCACAACCCCCATCCGGGTCAGTGACGGCGGGACAGGGGAGTATACCTTC. Amino acid sequence: CATTPIRVSDGGTGEYTF.

This clonotype was seen a handful of times. One end of the junction varies from germline; a read error may be responsible. The chain recombines TRBV5-1 with TRBJ2-7; D is perhaps TRBD2 (6 bases). The CDR3 consists of 14 residues. Germline V gene sequence: CDR1 SGHRS, CDR2 YFSETQ. CDR3 DNA sequence: TGCGCCAGCAGCTTGCAGGCGGGGACGGGCGAGCGGTACTTC. Translated, it gives CASSLQAGTGERYF.

Remarks on this clonotype: A far larger clone is just one base off, so this is likely a read error. The V and J genes are TRBV12-3 or TRBV12-4 and TRBJ1-4; no reliable D call. The CDR3 totals 12 residues. V gave up 6 bases and J gave up 13 bases, with 15 bases separating them. CDR3 DNA: TGTGCCAGCAGCCGCGAGGCCGGAAGACTGTTTTTT. Protein: CASSREAGRLFF.

This clonotype was counted ten times or more. The chain has TRBV28 and TRBJ1-6, with D uncertain. This CDR3 has 12 amino acids. V lost 6 bases, J lost 11 bases, and 11 bases lay in between. The germline gives CDR1 MDHEN, CDR2 SYDVKM. CDR3 nucleotides: TGTGCCAGCAGAACCGGTTCAACACCCCTCCACTTT. Translation gives CASRTGSTPLHF.

The chain uses TRBV6-5 and TRBJ1-1, with D perhaps TRBD1 (5 bases). Per the germline V gene, CDR1 is MNHEY and CDR2 is SVGAGI. Trimming took off 2 bases at V and 3 bases at J, with 10 bases between the two ends. This CDR3 has 14 amino acids. CDR3 residues: CASSYRGGDTEAFF. CDR3 DNA sequence: TGTGCCAGCAGTTACAGGGGAGGGGACACTGAAGCTTTCTTT.

This clonotype has more than one count but fewer than ten. The chain couples TRBV30 to TRBJ1-1; D unresolved. The length of the CDR3 is 14 residues. Trimming stripped 5 bases from V and 0 bases from J, with 13 bases between. CDR1 and CDR2 from the germline V gene are GTSNPN and SVGIG (reference sequence). The CDR3 DNA is TGTGCCTGGTTTACACCGGACCTGAACACTGAAGCTTTCTTT. Its protein product is CAWFTPDLNTEAFF.

This clonotype was counted at least ten times. The gene calls are TRBV23-1 and TRBJ2-1; weak D call: TRBD1 (6 bases). TRBV23-1 is sorted into the ORF group, with uncertain function. V was cut by 3 bases and J by 6 bases, with 21 bases left in between. The CDR3 length is 17 residues. This CDR3 is CASSHVQGQGKVNEQFF. CDR3 DNA: TGCGCCAGCAGTCATGTCCAAGGCCAGGGGAAGGTCAATGAGCAGTTCTTC.

This rearrangement joins TRBV9 to TRBJ2-1; D may be TRBD2 (5 bases). The V gene's germline CDR1 is SGDLS and CDR2 YYNGEE. Trimming removed 0 bases at V and 7 bases at J, with 11 bases between. The CDR3 totals 14 residues. This chain's CDR3 is CASSVDMGANEQFF. The CDR3 nucleotides are TGTGCCAGCAGCGTAGACATGGGAGCTAATGAGCAGTTCTTC.

This clonotype appeared many times. The J gene is TRBJ1-1, the V gene TRBV5-1, with D possibly matching TRBD1 (5 bases). In germline, CDR1 is SGHRS, CDR2 YFSETQ. The CDR3 consists of 15 residues. V gave up 4 bases and J gave up 1 base, with 14 bases separating them. In DNA form, the CDR3 reads TGCGCCAGCAGCCAGGCCGGGGGGTCGAACACTGAAGCTTTCTTT. This gives the protein CASSQAGGSNTEAFF. Drawing the rest from reference TRBV5-1 and TRBJ1-1, the complete variable domain is KAGVTQTPRYLIKTRGQQVTLSCSPISGHRSVSWYQQTPGQGLQFLFEYFSETQRNKGNFPGRFSGRQFSNSRSEMNVSTLELGDSALYLCASSQAGGSNTEAFFGQGTRLTVV.

With regard to this clonotype: Sequence at one end of the junction differs from germline and may be a read error. The chain couples TRBV11-3 to TRBJ2-1; 8 bases match TRBD1. Germline V gene data show CDR1 as SGHNT and CDR2 as YENEEA. This CDR3 region has 14 residues. The CDR3 DNA reads TGTGCCGGCAGCTCGGACAGGGACTACAATGAGCAGTTCTTC. It translates to CAGSSDRDYNEQFF.

This clonotype was counted at least ten times. The CDR3 DNA reads as TGCAGTGCTAGACTAGCGGGGACCTCCTACAATGAGCAGTTCTTC. The encoded protein is CSARLAGTSYNEQFF. J is TRBJ2-1 and V is TRBV20-1; 9 positions agree with TRBD2. This CDR3 spans 15 amino acids. The germline V gene encodes CDR1 DFQATT and CDR2 SNEGSKA (reference sequence). Trimming cost V 2 bases and J 0 bases; bases outside gene matches: 2.

Details on this clonotype: Germline is not matched at one junction end, which may reflect a read error. V is TRBV6-6 and J is TRBJ2-1; 10 bases match TRBD1. The germline CDR1 and CDR2 sequences are MNHNY and SVGAGI (reference sequence). The CDR3 runs to 16 residues. In DNA, the CDR3 is TGTGCCAGCAATTACGAAGGGACAGGGGTATACAATGAGCAGTTCTTC. Residues: CASNYEGTGVYNEQFF.

The table lists this clonotype with many counts. V usage is TRBV2 and J usage is TRBJ2-1; 10 bases line up with TRBD2. The CDR3 totals 16 residues. Per the germline V gene, CDR1 is SNHLY and CDR2 is FYNNEI. Trimming cost V 5 bases and J 8 bases; bases outside gene matches: 12. DNA for the CDR3: TGTGCCAGCAGTCCTCCCAAGCGGGAGGGCCGGGATGAGCAGTTCTTC. Translation gives CASSPPKREGRDEQFF.

This clonotype was seen at least ten times. The chain joins TRBV11-2 to TRBJ2-3; D is unclear. This CDR3 is built from 15 residues. The germline V gene has CDR1 SGHAT and CDR2 FQNNGV. The V end lost 8 bases, the J end lost 5 bases, and 20 bases lay between the germline ends. The CDR3 protein is CASALGQVMRDTQYF. The CDR3 nucleotides read TGTGCCAGCGCACTTGGGCAGGTTATGAGAGATACGCAGTATTTT.

Worth noting for this clonotype: It may be a read error: a sequence one base away is much more abundant. This chain uses TRBV9 with TRBJ2-7, with 7 bases aligning to TRBD2. CDR1 and CDR2 (germline): SGDLS, YYNGEE. V was clipped by 4 bases and J by 5 bases; unmatched bases: 9. The CDR3 is 14 residues long. The CDR3 DNA sequence: TGTGCCAGCAGCTTCAAGGGAGGGGAAGACGAGCAGTACTTC. Protein sequence: CASSFKGGEDEQYF.

This clonotype was seen only a few times. V is TRBV6-5 and J is TRBJ2-1; D is undetermined. V lost 2 bases, J lost 5 bases, and 10 bases lay in between. Germline-derived CDR1 and CDR2 are MNHEY and SVGAGI. The CDR3 runs 14 residues. This CDR3 is CASSYPGIDNEQFF. The CDR3 bases are TGTGCCAGCAGTTACCCTGGGATCGACAATGAGCAGTTCTTC.

This clonotype was recorded at least ten times. CDR3 amino acids: CSARDRLALEQYF. The CDR3, as DNA: TGCAGTGCTAGAGATAGACTAGCACTCGAGCAGTACTTC. The chain is built from TRBV20-1 and TRBJ2-7, with 7 bases identical to TRBD2. CDR3 size: 13 residues. Looked up from germline, CDR1 is DFQATT and CDR2 is SNEGSKA (reference sequence). After removal of 0 bases from V and 6 bases from J, the junction contained 5 bases not matched to a gene.

This clonotype was seen many times. This chain uses TRBV11-2 with TRBJ2-1, with D maybe TRBD2 (8 bases). This CDR3 has 15 amino acids. V dropped 7 bases and J dropped 4 bases, with 17 bases sitting between them. Per the germline V gene, CDR1 is SGHAT and CDR2 is FQNNGV. The CDR3 protein is CASTQGRGVYNEQFF. As DNA, the CDR3 is TGTGCCAGCACACAGGGGCGGGGGGTGTACAATGAGCAGTTCTTC.

This clonotype was observed a few times. This chain connects TRBV9 to TRBJ2-3; 7 bases are shared with TRBD1. From germline, CDR1 is SGDLS and CDR2 YYNGEE. Trimming cost V 0 bases and J 1 base; bases outside gene matches: 5. The CDR3 totals 16 residues. Here the CDR3 DNA reads TGTGCCAGCAGCGTAGGGACAGGACCCGGCACAGATACGCAGTATTTT. Translated: CASSVGTGPGTDTQYF.

This clonotype was seen many times. J is TRBJ1-2 and V is TRBV2, with 7 bases aligning to TRBD1. The CDR3 length is 14 residues. Per germline, CDR1 SNHLY and CDR2 FYNNEI. Trimming at V came to 1 base and at J to 2 bases, leaving 1 base not matched to a gene. The CDR3 reads CASSEVGQNYGYTF. The CDR3 nucleotides read TGTGCCAGCAGTGAAGTGGGACAGAACTATGGCTACACCTTC. Full variable domain (outside the CDR3, taken from reference TRBV2 and TRBJ1-2): EPEVTQTPSHQVTQMGQEVILRCVPISNHLYFYWYRQILGQKVEFLVSFYNNEISEKSEIFDDQFSVERPDGSNFTLKIRSTKLEDSAMYFCASSEVGQNYGYTFGSGTRLTVV.

This clonotype was seen many times. This chain joins TRBV7-2 and TRBJ2-5; D assignment may be TRBD1 or TRBD2 (6 bases each). The germline V gene has CDR1 SGHTA and CDR2 FQGNSA. This CDR3 comprises 13 residues. The ends were cut back, 6 bases at V and 5 bases at J, with 13 bases in the middle. This CDR3 is CASRRGDGETQYF. The CDR3 DNA follows: TGTGCCAGCAGGAGGGGGGACGGCGAGACCCAGTACTTC.

This clonotype was seen many times. The gene calls are TRBV30 and TRBJ1-1, with D uncertain. In germline, CDR1 is GTSNPN, CDR2 SVGIG (reference sequence). V dropped 1 base and J dropped 9 bases, with 15 bases sitting between them. The length of the CDR3 is 13 residues. In nucleotides, the CDR3 is TGTGCCTGGAGTGCGGAGCTAGGACGTCAAGCTTTCTTT. This codes for CAWSAELGRQAFF. The full variable domain, in which reference TRBV30 and TRBJ1-1 provide the parts outside the CDR3, is SQTIHQWPATLVQPVGSPLSLECTVEGTSNPNLYWYRQAAGRGLQLLFYSVGIGQISSEVPQNLSASRPQDRQFILSSKKLLLSDSGFYLCAWSAELGRQAFFGQGTRLTVV.